The T cell receptor beta chain described here comes from a study of tumor and adjacent non-tumor tissue in lung cancer. Findings and caveats of the study: Higher tumor TCR diversity was associated with shorter survival.

This clonotype was observed a single time. Its antigen is currently unknown. RNA was extracted from bulk tissue without any cell sorting. Newly diagnosed lung cancer patients had thoracic surgery in China, August–late 2014, without prior chemotherapy. The CDR3 loop spans 16 amino acids. V dropped 5 bases and J dropped 1; count of bases not matched to a gene: 9. Germline CDR1 SEHNR, CDR2 FQNEAQ (reference sequence). TCRbeta libraries were built with three rounds of nested PCR, modified from ARM-PCR. TCRdb reprocessed the multiplex PCR reads with MiXCR, giving one entry per CDR3 protein. The table shows 130,000 or so distinct CDR3 sequences, with approximately 71% occurring only once.

The sample was lung tumor tissue. The genes are TRBV7-9 and TRBJ1-1, with 8 bases identical to TRBD1. The receptor comes from a man aged 25 to 40 with non-small cell lung cancer. In nucleotides, the CDR3 is TGTGCCAGCAGCGGGGCAGGGGGCAATAAGAACACTGAAGCTTTCTTT. The encoded protein is CASSGAGGNKNTEAFF.